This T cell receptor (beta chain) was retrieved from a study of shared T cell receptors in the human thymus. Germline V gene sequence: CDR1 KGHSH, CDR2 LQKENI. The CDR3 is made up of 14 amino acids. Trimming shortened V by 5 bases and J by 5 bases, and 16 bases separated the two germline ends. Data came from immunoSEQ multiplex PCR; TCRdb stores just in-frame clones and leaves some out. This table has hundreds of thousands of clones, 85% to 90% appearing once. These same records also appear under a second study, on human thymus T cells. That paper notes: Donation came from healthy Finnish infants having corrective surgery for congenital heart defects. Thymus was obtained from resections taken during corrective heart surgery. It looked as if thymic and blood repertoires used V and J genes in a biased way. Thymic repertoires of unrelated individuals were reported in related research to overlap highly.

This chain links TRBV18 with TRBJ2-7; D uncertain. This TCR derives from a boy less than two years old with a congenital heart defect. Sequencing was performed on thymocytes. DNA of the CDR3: TGTGCCAGCTCAAGTCGGGTGAGGTCGAACGAGCAGTACTTC. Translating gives CASSSRVRSNEQYF.